This T cell receptor beta chain appears in the sequencing data of a study of shared clonotypes between healthy human individuals. Unmatched junction bases numbered 8, after V lost 2 bases and J lost 5 bases. Germline V lookup: CDR1 SGHVS, CDR2 FQNEAQ. This CDR3 is 16 amino acids long. The naive CD8 population came from CD45RO-negative cells selected for CCR7, without terminally differentiated effector memory CD45RA+ cells. Produced via immunoSEQ multiplex PCR; TCRdb's table is partial and in-frame only. The sample has some 800,000 clones, roughly 92% seen once; the top ten hold around 24%. The chain is built from TRBV7-8 and TRBJ2-5; 10 bases align to TRBD2. Material: naive CD8+ T cells sorted from blood. The receptor was isolated from a man between 25 and 39 years old in good health. The CDR3 region has the DNA TGTGCCAGCAGCTTACTCAGAGCGGGAGGGGGGGAGACCCAGTACTTC. Its protein product is CASSLLRAGGGETQYF.